This TCR beta chain emerged from a study of regulatory T cells in long-lasting Graves disease. General observations from the study: TRBV28, TRBJ1-2 and TRBJ2-5 emerged as the favored segments in persistent disease. Newly diagnosed Graves' patients had higher TCR diversity than persistent ones.

Specified time point: newly diagnosed GD, antithyroid drugs for less than 3 months. Making the TCR library involved RNA that had been extracted from PBMCs. This clonotype occurred many times. Its matching antigen is unknown. Assembly of TCR beta libraries relied on iRepertoire HTBI primers together with Arm-PCR of CDR3 regions. TCRdb fed the multiplex PCR reads into MiXCR, producing one record per CDR3 protein. The sample holds hundreds of thousands of distinct CDR3 sequences, around 12% seen once. The germline V gene encodes CDR1 SNHLY and CDR2 FYNNEI. Trimming at V came to 6 bases and at J to 4 bases, leaving 11 bases not matched to a gene. The CDR3 is 16 residues long. Another study also made use of these data, one on T cells in Graves' hyperthyroidism and ophthalmopathy. That source reports: Patients counted as stable if ophthalmopathy did not develop within 18 months. First-round RT-PCR with HTBI primers amplified the TCR CDR3 region.

The sequencing here drew on peripheral blood mononuclear cells (PBMCs), taken at new diagnosis, from a patient treated with antithyroid drugs. The chain employs TRBV2 and TRBJ2-1, with 8 bases aligning to TRBD2. The TCR sequence derives from a woman in her 30s with Graves disease. The DNA for the CDR3 is TGTGCCAGCAGGGTACTAGCGGACCTAGGGTACAATGAGCAGTTCTTC. Translating gives CASRVLADLGYNEQFF.